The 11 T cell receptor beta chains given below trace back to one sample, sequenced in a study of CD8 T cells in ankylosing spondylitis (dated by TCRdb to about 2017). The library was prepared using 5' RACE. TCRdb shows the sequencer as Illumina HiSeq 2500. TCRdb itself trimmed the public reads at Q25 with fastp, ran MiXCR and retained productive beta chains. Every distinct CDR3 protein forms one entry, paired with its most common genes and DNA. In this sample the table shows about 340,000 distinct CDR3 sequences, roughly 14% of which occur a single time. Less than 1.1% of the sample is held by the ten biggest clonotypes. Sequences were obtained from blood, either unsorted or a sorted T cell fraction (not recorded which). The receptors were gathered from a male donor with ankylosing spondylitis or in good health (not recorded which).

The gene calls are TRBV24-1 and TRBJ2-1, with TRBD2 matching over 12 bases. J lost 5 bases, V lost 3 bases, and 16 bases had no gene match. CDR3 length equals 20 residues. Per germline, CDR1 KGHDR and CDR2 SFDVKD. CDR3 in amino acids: CATSDPRAPSGRAGNNEQFF. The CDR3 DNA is TGTGCCACCAGTGATCCAAGAGCCCCTAGCGGGAGGGCCGGGAACAATGAGCAGTTCTTC.

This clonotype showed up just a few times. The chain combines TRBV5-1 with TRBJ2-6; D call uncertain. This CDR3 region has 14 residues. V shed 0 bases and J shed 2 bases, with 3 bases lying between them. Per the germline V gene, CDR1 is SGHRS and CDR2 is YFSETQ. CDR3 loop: CASSLEAGANVLTF. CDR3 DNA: TGCGCCAGCAGCTTGGAGGCTGGGGCCAACGTCCTGACTTTC. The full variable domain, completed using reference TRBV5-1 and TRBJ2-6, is KAGVTQTPRYLIKTRGQQVTLSCSPISGHRSVSWYQQTPGQGLQFLFEYFSETQRNKGNFPGRFSGRQFSNSRSEMNVSTLELGDSALYLCASSLEAGANVLTFGAGSRLTVL.

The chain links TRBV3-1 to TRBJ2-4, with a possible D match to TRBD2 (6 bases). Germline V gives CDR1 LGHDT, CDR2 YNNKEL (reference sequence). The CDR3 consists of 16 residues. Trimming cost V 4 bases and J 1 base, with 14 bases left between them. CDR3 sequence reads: CASSLLGGAAKNIQYF. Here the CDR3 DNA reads TGTGCCAGCAGCCTCCTCGGGGGAGCGGCCAAAAACATTCAGTACTTC.

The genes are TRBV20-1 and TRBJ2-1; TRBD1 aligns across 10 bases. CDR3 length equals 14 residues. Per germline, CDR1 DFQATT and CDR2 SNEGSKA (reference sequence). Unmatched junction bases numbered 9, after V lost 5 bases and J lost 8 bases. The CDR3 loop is CSAGTGEIRDEQFF. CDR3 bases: TGCAGTGCTGGGACAGGGGAGATTAGGGATGAGCAGTTCTTC.

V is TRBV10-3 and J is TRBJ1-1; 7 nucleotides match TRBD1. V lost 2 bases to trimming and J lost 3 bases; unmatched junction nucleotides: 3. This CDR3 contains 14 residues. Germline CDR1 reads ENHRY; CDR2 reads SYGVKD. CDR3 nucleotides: TGTGCCATCAGTGAGGGGACAGAGTACACTGAAGCTTTCTTT. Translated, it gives CAISEGTEYTEAFF.

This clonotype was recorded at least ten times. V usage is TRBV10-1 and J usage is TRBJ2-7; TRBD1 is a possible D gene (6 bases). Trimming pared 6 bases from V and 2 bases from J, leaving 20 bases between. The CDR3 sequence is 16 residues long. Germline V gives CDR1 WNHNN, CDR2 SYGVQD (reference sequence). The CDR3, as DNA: TGCGCCAGCAGCCCACGGTCCGGGACAACTACCTACGAGCAGTACTTC. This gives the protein CASSPRSGTTTYEQYF.

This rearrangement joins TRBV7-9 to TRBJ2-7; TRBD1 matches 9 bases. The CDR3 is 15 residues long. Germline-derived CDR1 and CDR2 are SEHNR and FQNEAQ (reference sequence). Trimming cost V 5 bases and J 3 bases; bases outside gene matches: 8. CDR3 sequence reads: CASSDRGSTVYEQYF. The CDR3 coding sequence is TGTGCCAGCAGCGACAGGGGGAGTACGGTCTACGAGCAGTACTTC.

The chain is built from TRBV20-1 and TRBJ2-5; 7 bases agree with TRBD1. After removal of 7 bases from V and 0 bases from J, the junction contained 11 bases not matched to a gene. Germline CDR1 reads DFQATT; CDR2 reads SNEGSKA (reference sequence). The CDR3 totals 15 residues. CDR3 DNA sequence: TGCAGTGTCCTGGACAGGACGCGAAACCAAGAGACCCAGTACTTC. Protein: CSVLDRTRNQETQYF.

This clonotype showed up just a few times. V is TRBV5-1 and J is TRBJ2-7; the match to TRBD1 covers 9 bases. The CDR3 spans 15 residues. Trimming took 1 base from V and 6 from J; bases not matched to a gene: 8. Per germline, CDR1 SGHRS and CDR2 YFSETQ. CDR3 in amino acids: CASSLSSGTGFEQYF. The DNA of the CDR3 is TGCGCCAGCAGCTTGTCGTCCGGGACAGGGTTCGAGCAGTACTTC.

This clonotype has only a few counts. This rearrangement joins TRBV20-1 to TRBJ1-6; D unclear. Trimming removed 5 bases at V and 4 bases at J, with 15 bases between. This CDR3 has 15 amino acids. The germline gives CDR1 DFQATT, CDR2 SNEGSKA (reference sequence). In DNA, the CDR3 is TGCAGTGCTGCGGAATCGGACGGGTATAATTCACCCCTCCACTTT. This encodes CSAAESDGYNSPLHF.

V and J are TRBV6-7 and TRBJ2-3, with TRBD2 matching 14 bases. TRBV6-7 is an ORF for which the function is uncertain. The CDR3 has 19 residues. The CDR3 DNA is TGTACCTGCAGTTTACCCGGGACTAGCGGGAGTGTGGCCACAGATACGCAGTATTTT. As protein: CTCSLPGTSGSVATDTQYF.